The clone carrying this T cell receptor beta chain was recorded only once. This sample stems from a study of blood T cell repertoires in COVID-19. CDR3 length equals 14 residues. CDR1 SGDLS and CDR2 YYNGEE come from the germline V gene. Trimming cost V 3 bases and J 5 bases, with 14 bases left between them. Generated by immunoSEQ multiplex PCR, the TCRdb table keeps only in-frame clones and is missing some. The table lists tens of thousands of clones, 81% of them singletons. This rearrangement joins TRBV9 to TRBJ1-2; D possibly corresponds to TRBD1 (5 bases). The specimen sequenced was peripheral blood. The TCR comes from a woman aged 65 to 85 with acute or convalescent COVID-19. CDR3: CASSADRGGYGYTF. The CDR3, as DNA: TGTGCCAGCAGCGCGGATCGGGGGGGATATGGCTACACCTTC.